These 10 T cell receptor beta chains were sequenced from one sample in a study of OX40 agonist ivuxolimab in advanced cancers. This table comes from immunoSEQ multiplex PCR, and its TCRdb copy is limited to in-frame clones, with some not included. The sample consists of about 79,000 clones, approximately 85% of them appearing once. The sequenced sample was CD4+ or CD8+ T cells sorted from blood, obtained in a trial of the OX40 agonist ivuxolimab. These receptors originate from an adult with an advanced solid tumor such as melanoma, head and neck, liver or kidney cancer.

The chain uses TRBV9 and TRBJ2-7, with D unclear. Trimming removed 4 bases from V and 9 bases from J, with 11 bases in between. Germline V CDR1 and CDR2: SGDLS, YYNGEE. CDR3 size: 11 residues. The CDR3 sequence is CASSPRRVQYF. DNA of the CDR3: TGTGCCAGCAGCCCGAGACGGGTGCAGTACTTC.

The chain recombines TRBV28 with TRBJ2-2; D is undetermined. Germline assignment: CDR1 MDHEN and CDR2 SYDVKM. Trimming shortened V by 5 bases and J by 7 bases, and 14 bases separated the two germline ends. The CDR3 has 14 amino acids. The CDR3 is CASSVTAARGELFF. CDR3 DNA sequence: TGTGCCAGCAGTGTAACGGCGGCCCGCGGGGAGCTGTTTTTT.

V is TRBV11-3 and J is TRBJ2-2, with a weak D call TRBD2 (5 bases). The CDR3 totals 16 residues. Per germline, CDR1 SGHNT and CDR2 YENEEA. V was trimmed by 5 bases and J by 2 bases, leaving 15 bases between them. CDR3 nucleotides: TGTGCCAGCAGCCCCCGGACTCAAACTAACACCGGGGAGCTGTTTTTT. Protein product: CASSPRTQTNTGELFF.

This clone was seen a few times. CDR3 loop: CASSMVSCYEQYF. Written as DNA, the CDR3 is TGTGCCAGCAGCATGGTCAGCTGCTACGAGCAGTACTTC. The rearrangement joins TRBV21-1 to TRBJ2-7. TRBV21-1 is tagged as a pseudogene. The CDR3 extends over 13 amino acids.

This chain connects TRBV21-1 to TRBJ2-1; the table calls TRBD1, which could not be checked here. TRBV21-1 is classified as a pseudogene. The CDR3 consists of 11 residues. The CDR3 sequence: CASPQDNEQFF. In nucleotides, the CDR3 is TGTGCCAGCCCCCAGGACAATGAGCAGTTCTTC.

CDR3 DNA: TGTGCCAGCAGTGAAAGGAGACTACCCTACGAGCAGTACTTC. Protein: CASSERRLPYEQYF. The rearrangement joins TRBV2 to TRBJ2-7; D is possibly TRBD2 (5 bases). CDR1 is SNHLY, CDR2 FYNNEI, per germline. V was trimmed by 2 bases and J by 2 bases, leaving 10 bases between them. This CDR3 comprises 14 residues. Complete variable domain (other parts from reference TRBV2 and TRBJ2-7): EPEVTQTPSHQVTQMGQEVILRCVPISNHLYFYWYRQILGQKVEFLVSFYNNEISEKSEIFDDQFSVERPDGSNFTLKIRSTKLEDSAMYFCASSERRLPYEQYFGPGTRLTVT.

This clone turned up a few times. The rearrangement uses TRBV29-1 and TRBJ1-1; D possibly corresponds to TRBD1 (5 bases). V was clipped by 7 bases and J by 11 bases, with 17 bases between them. The CDR3 has 11 amino acids. Germline CDR1 is SQVTM and CDR2 is ANQGSEA. DNA of the CDR3: TGCAGCGCCGAGAGAAGGGGTACGGCTTTCTTT. Translated, it gives CSAERRGTAFF.

The rearrangement uses TRBV6-6 and TRBJ1-5; D is undetermined. Germline assignment: CDR1 MNHNY and CDR2 SVGAGI (reference sequence). This CDR3 is built from 14 residues. V gave up 8 bases and J gave up 6 bases, with 17 bases separating them. The CDR3 nucleotides are TGTGCCAGCGCGACCGGACGGTCGGGTCAGCCCCAGCATTTT. Encoded protein: CASATGRSGQPQHF.

The V call is TRBV4-1, the J call TRBJ1-2, with 7 nucleotides matching TRBD1. CDR3 length equals 14 residues. V trimming: 1 base; J trimming: 2 bases; junction bases outside the gene matches: 1. Germline V gene data show CDR1 as MGHRA and CDR2 as YSYEKL. The CDR3 region has the DNA TGCGCCAGCAGCCAAGCACAGGGGAACTATGGCTACACCTTC. As protein: CASSQAQGNYGYTF.

The chain couples TRBV6-5 to TRBJ2-7; TRBD1 aligns across 7 bases. CDR3 length: 13 residues. In germline, CDR1 is MNHEY, CDR2 SVGAGI. The V segment lost 6 bases and the J segment 5 bases; nucleotides outside the gene matches: 7. In DNA, the CDR3 is TGTGCCAGCAGCAGGGGGTTTCGGGACGAGCAGTACTTC. Translated, it gives CASSRGFRDEQYF.